These 21 T cell receptor beta chains share one sample of origin, sequenced in a study of blood T cell repertoires in COVID-19. Assay used: immunoSEQ multiplex PCR; TCRdb lists only in-frame clones, some missing. The table records around 100,000 clones, just under 95% of them present only once. The sample consisted of peripheral blood. The receptors shown here come from a man in his 70s with acute or convalescent COVID-19.

The J gene is TRBJ2-7, the V gene TRBV6-2 or TRBV6-3; 10 bases line up with TRBD2. This CDR3 region has 18 residues. Trimming took 2 bases from V and 2 from J; bases not matched to a gene: 12. CDR1 is MNHEY, CDR2 SVGEGT, per germline. DNA for the CDR3: TGTGCCAGCAGTTACCCTCCGTCCCTAGCGGGAGTACCCTACGAGCAGTACTTC. Translating it yields CASSYPPSLAGVPYEQYF.

V is TRBV21-1 and J is TRBJ1-5; the DNA was not compared with TRBD1, the D call given in the table. TRBV21-1 is termed a pseudogene. The CDR3 has 15 residues. In DNA form, the CDR3 reads TGTGCCAGCAGCAAAGAGCAGGTAGGTATTTTGCCCCAGCATTTT. Translation gives CASSKEQVGILPQHF.

A single count supports this clone. The rearrangement uses TRBV5-1 and TRBJ2-7; TRBD1 matches at 11 bases. The CDR3 covers 17 residues. The J segment lost 4 bases and the V segment lost 3 bases, leaving 12 bases of the junction unmatched. Germline values: CDR1 SGHRS, CDR2 YFSETQ. The CDR3 DNA follows: TGCGCCAGCAGCTCCAGGACAGGGGGCACCCTTGGGTACGAGCAGTACTTC. Translating it yields CASSSRTGGTLGYEQYF.

This chain connects TRBV27 to TRBJ2-2; 7 bases align to TRBD1. Germline V gene sequence: CDR1 MNHEY, CDR2 SMNVEV (reference sequence). The CDR3 spans 15 residues. The ends lost 6 bases at V and 7 bases at J; junction bases unmatched: 11. CDR3 coding DNA: TGTGCCAGCAGACCCTTCACAGGGGCCCTCGGGGAGCTGTTTTTT. Protein: CASRPFTGALGELFF.

The chain employs TRBV13 and TRBJ2-6, with D hard to call. V shed 6 bases and J shed 2 bases, with 8 bases lying between them. The CDR3 runs to 14 residues. Germline CDR1 reads PRHDT; CDR2 reads FYEKMQ (reference sequence). The CDR3 spells CASSFNTGANVLTF. CDR3 nucleotide sequence: TGTGCCAGCAGTTTTAACACTGGGGCCAACGTCCTGACTTTC.

The chain uses TRBV10-3 and TRBJ2-7; 7 positions agree with TRBD1. The CDR3 sequence is 14 residues long. Germline assignment: CDR1 ENHRY and CDR2 SYGVKD. Trimming at V came to 4 bases and at J to 0 bases, leaving 3 bases not matched to a gene. CDR3 in DNA: TGTGCCATCAGTGTTCAGGGGGTCTCCTACGAGCAGTACTTC. Translating it yields CAISVQGVSYEQYF.

This sequence joins TRBV6-5 and TRBJ1-3, with D hard to call. The CDR3 contains 15 residues. V dropped 6 bases and J dropped 0 bases, with 12 bases sitting between them. The germline V gene has CDR1 MNHEY and CDR2 SVGAGI. Here the CDR3 DNA reads TGTGCCAGCAGCGCTCTAGAGAGCTCTGGAAACACCATATATTTT. This sequence encodes CASSALESSGNTIYF.

This clone was detected once. The rearrangement uses TRBV6-5 and TRBJ1-1; 7 bases match TRBD1. With 4 bases clipped from V and 4 bases from J, the junction kept 9 bases outside the gene matches. The length of the CDR3 is 15 residues. CDR1 and CDR2 (germline): MNHEY, SVGAGI. CDR3 nucleotides: TGTGCCAGCAGTTCCGCAGGGGGTGGCGGCACTGAAGCTTTCTTT. It specifies CASSSAGGGGTEAFF.

This chain links TRBV2 with TRBJ1-2, with D maybe TRBD1 (5 bases). Trimming removed 8 bases at V and 6 bases at J, with 13 bases between. The CDR3 runs 12 residues. Per germline, CDR1 SNHLY and CDR2 FYNNEI. The chain's CDR3 is CASPTDLDGYTF. The DNA for the CDR3 is TGTGCCAGCCCGACAGATCTCGATGGCTACACCTTC.

This clone was observed once. The rearrangement uses TRBV6-5 and TRBJ1-3; 10 bases are shared with TRBD1. From germline, CDR1 is MNHEY and CDR2 SVGAGI. The ends lost 8 bases at V and 3 bases at J; junction bases unmatched: 7. The CDR3 is 15 residues long. CDR3 coding DNA: TGTGCCAGCTGGGACAGGGGTGGTGATGGAAACACCATATATTTT. This sequence encodes CASWDRGGDGNTIYF.

The rearrangement uses TRBV13 and TRBJ2-7; D uncertain. Trimming removed 0 bases at V and 2 bases at J, with 11 bases between. Germline V lookup: CDR1 PRHDT, CDR2 FYEKMQ (reference sequence). CDR3 length equals 15 residues. CDR3 region: CASSLGFYPPYEQYF. CDR3 DNA sequence: TGTGCCAGCAGCTTAGGCTTCTACCCTCCCTACGAGCAGTACTTC.

The chain employs TRBV19 and TRBJ2-1; the D gene is possibly TRBD1 (5 bases). V was shortened by 5 bases and J by 5 bases, with 16 bases between the two germline ends. This CDR3 region has 15 residues. CDR1 and CDR2 (germline): LNHDA, SQIVND (reference sequence). The CDR3 coding sequence is TGTGCCAGTAGTGATTTAAAGGGGATAAACAATGAGCAGTTCTTC. Residues: CASSDLKGINNEQFF.

This chain connects TRBV5-4 to TRBJ1-1; TRBD1 agrees at 10 bases. With V trimmed by 4 bases and J by 1 base, 4 bases remained unmatched. The CDR3 extends over 15 amino acids. Germline lookup yields CDR1 SGHNT and CDR2 YYREEE (reference sequence). This CDR3 reads CASSRQGASNTEAFF. The CDR3 DNA reads TGTGCCAGCAGCAGACAGGGGGCATCGAACACTGAAGCTTTCTTT. Together with reference TRBV5-4 and TRBJ1-1, the CDR3 gives the full variable domain: ETGVTQSPTHLIKTRGQQVTLRCSSQSGHNTVSWYQQALGQGPQFIFQYYREEENGRGNFPPRFSGLQFPNYSSELNVNALELDDSALYLCASSRQGASNTEAFFGQGTRLTVV.

The chain is built from TRBV6-5 and TRBJ2-5; 10 bases fit TRBD1. The trim removed 2 bases at V and 5 bases at J, leaving 5 bases unmatched. CDR3 length: 15 amino acids. From germline, CDR1 is MNHEY and CDR2 SVGAGI. The CDR3 spells CASSYGQGGLETQYF. The CDR3 bases are TGTGCCAGCAGTTACGGACAGGGGGGACTCGAGACCCAGTACTTC.

This clone was recorded only once. V usage is TRBV9 and J usage is TRBJ2-2; TRBD1 aligns across 8 bases. Germline trimming cut 0 bases from V and 6 bases from J; bases unmatched to any gene: 7. This CDR3 contains 16 residues. The germline V gene encodes CDR1 SGDLS and CDR2 YYNGEE. The CDR3 nucleotides read TGTGCCAGCAGCGTAGCAGGGGGCGCTTGGGCCGGGGAGCTGTTTTTT. It is translated as CASSVAGGAWAGELFF.

The chain has TRBV11-2 and TRBJ2-5, with D perhaps matching TRBD1 (5 bases). The CDR3 is 13 residues long. Germline CDR1 is SGHAT and CDR2 is FQNNGV. Trimming took 1 base from V and 3 from J, leaving 6 bases between them. The CDR3 DNA follows: TGTGCCAGCAGCTTAGGCAGGGAAGAGACCCAGTACTTC. As protein: CASSLGREETQYF. The full variable domain, in which reference TRBV11-2 and TRBJ2-5 provide the parts outside the CDR3, is EAGVAQSPRYKIIEKRQSVAFWCNPISGHATLYWYQQILGQGPKLLIQFQNNGVVDDSQLPKDRFSAERLKGVDSTLKIQPAKLEDSAVYLCASSLGREETQYFGPGTRLLVL.

As DNA, the CDR3 is TGTGCCAGCAGCAAGGGACTAGCGGGGGGAATCTCCTACAATGAGCAGTTCTTC. It is translated as CASSKGLAGGISYNEQFF. The chain employs TRBV27 and TRBJ2-1; 15 nucleotides line up with TRBD2. Germline CDR1 MNHEY, CDR2 SMNVEV (reference sequence). The CDR3 has 18 residues. The V segment lost 6 bases and the J segment 0 bases; nucleotides outside the gene matches: 6.

CDR3 DNA sequence: TGTGCCAGCTGGGGCCAAGCGGGTGCCTCCTACCCTTACAATGAGCAGTTCTTC. Protein sequence: CASWGQAGASYPYNEQFF. The chain recombines TRBV28 with TRBJ2-1; a weak D match, TRBD2 (6 bases). V gave up 8 bases and J gave up 4 bases, with 27 bases separating them. Germline V gene data show CDR1 as MDHEN and CDR2 as SYDVKM. The CDR3 length is 18 residues.

The chain uses TRBV19 and TRBJ1-1, with a tentative D call TRBD1 (6 bases). V was trimmed by 7 bases and J by 0 bases, leaving 15 bases between them. The CDR3 runs 15 residues. CDR1 and CDR2 from the germline V gene are LNHDA and SQIVND (reference sequence). In nucleotides, the CDR3 is TGTGCCAGTACCCTAAGGGGGGGAATGAACACTGAAGCTTTCTTT. Its translation is CASTLRGGMNTEAFF.

The chain couples TRBV7-2 to TRBJ1-5; D might be TRBD1 (6 bases). V dropped 1 base and J dropped 4 bases, with 14 bases sitting between them. There are 16 residues in the CDR3. Germline values: CDR1 SGHTA, CDR2 FQGNSA. CDR3 sequence (DNA): TGTGCCAGCAGCTTAGTTTGGGACATCGGAAATCAGCCCCAGCATTTT. This gives the protein CASSLVWDIGNQPQHF.

The rearrangement joins TRBV28 to TRBJ2-2; a weak D match, TRBD2 (5 bases). The CDR3 contains 16 residues. With 6 bases removed from V and 1 base from J, the gap between germline ends came to 15 bases. The germline CDR1 and CDR2 sequences are MDHEN and SYDVKM. CDR3 nucleotides: TGTGCCAGCAGCCTCTTTGAGGGCCTGAACACCGGGGAGCTGTTTTTT. This sequence encodes CASSLFEGLNTGELFF. The full variable domain, rest sourced from reference TRBV28 and TRBJ2-2, is DVKVTQSSRYLVKRTGEKVFLECVQDMDHENMFWYRQDPGLGLRLIYFSYDVKMKEKGDIPEGYSVSREKKERFSLILESASTNQTSMYLCASSLFEGLNTGELFFGEGSRLTVL.